The 23 T cell receptor beta chains in this list originate from one sample, sequenced in a study of beta chain features in type 1 diabetes. Expressed TCRB transcripts were sequenced because the isolated RNA had all been reverse transcribed beforehand. Clones were sequenced by immunoSEQ multiplex PCR, and TCRdb holds only the in-frame ones, with some missing. The table shows 400,000 to 500,000 clones, with about 15% occurring only once. Sequencing used naive CD4+ T cells from blood. The receptors come from a man younger than 40 in good health.

This clone was counted between two and nine times. The genes are TRBV9 and TRBJ2-5; tentative D call: TRBD2 (5 bases). This CDR3 region has 12 residues. CDR1 and CDR2 (germline): SGDLS, YYNGEE. Trimming shortened V by 2 bases and J by 4 bases, and 6 bases separated the two germline ends. The CDR3 spells CASSVSGETQYF. As DNA, the CDR3 is TGTGCCAGCAGCGTGAGCGGAGAGACCCAGTACTTC.

In this sample, this clone turned up a few times. This chain links TRBV7-2 with TRBJ1-1; D not resolved. The CDR3 extends over 14 amino acids. From germline, CDR1 is SGHTA and CDR2 FQGNSA. The V and J ends lost 1 base and 1 base respectively, with 7 bases between them. CDR3 sequence: CASSLGLANTEAFF. The CDR3 coding sequence is TGTGCCAGCAGCTTAGGCCTAGCGAACACTGAAGCTTTCTTT. The full variable domain, in which reference TRBV7-2 and TRBJ1-1 provide the parts outside the CDR3, is GAGVSQSPSNKVTEKGKDVELRCDPISGHTALYWYRQSLGQGLEFLIYFQGNSAPDKSGLPSDRFSAERTGGSVSTLTIQRTQQEDSAVYLCASSLGLANTEAFFGQGTRLTVV.

The rearrangement joins TRBV12-5 to TRBJ2-5; a possible D gene is TRBD2 (6 bases). Germline V gene sequence: CDR1 LGHNT, CDR2 FRNRAP. V dropped 3 bases and J dropped 1 base, with 9 bases sitting between them. CDR3 length equals 14 residues. CDR3 in amino acids: CASGFGGLQETQYF. The CDR3 nucleotides read TGTGCTAGTGGTTTCGGGGGACTCCAAGAGACCCAGTACTTC.

This clone has a handful of counts. The chain combines TRBV6-6 with TRBJ2-5; D gene uncertain. Germline CDR1 MNHNY, CDR2 SVGAGI (reference sequence). CDR3 size: 15 residues. The V end lost 7 bases, the J end lost 5 bases, and 20 bases lay between the germline ends. CDR3 protein: CASIKSTAQWETQYF. The DNA for the CDR3 is TGTGCCAGCATCAAAAGTACAGCCCAATGGGAGACCCAGTACTTC.

This clone came up a few times. The chain is built from TRBV7-3 and TRBJ2-1, with 10 bases fitting TRBD2. The CDR3 runs 17 residues. CDR1 is SGHTA, CDR2 FQGTGA, per germline. Trimming took 5 bases from V and 1 from J; bases not matched to a gene: 8. Here the CDR3 reads CASSKNSGRRSYNEQFF. Here the CDR3 DNA reads TGTGCCAGCAGCAAAAATAGCGGGAGGAGGTCCTACAATGAGCAGTTCTTC.

For this clone: Distinct nucleotide sequences in the sample also encode this CDR3. This chain links TRBV7-9 with TRBJ2-1, with 13 bases aligning to TRBD2. V shed 1 base and J 3 bases; nucleotides not matched to a gene: 3. The germline gives CDR1 SEHNR, CDR2 FQNEAQ (reference sequence). The CDR3 is made up of 17 amino acids. The CDR3 DNA is TGTGCCAGCAGCTTAGGGGGACTAGCGGGGATCTACAATGAGCAGTTCTTC. Amino acid sequence: CASSLGGLAGIYNEQFF. The full variable domain, its missing parts supplied by reference TRBV7-9 and TRBJ2-1, is DTGVSQNPRHKITKRGQNVTFRCDPISEHNRLYWYRQTLGQGPEFLTYFQNEAQLEKSRLLSDRFSAERPKGSFSTLEIQRTEQGDSAMYLCASSLGGLAGIYNEQFFGPGTRLTVL.

The V gene is TRBV7-9, the J gene TRBJ1-2, with D uncertain. Trimming pared 5 bases from V and 4 bases from J, leaving 8 bases between. The CDR3 loop spans 12 amino acids. Germline V lookup: CDR1 SEHNR, CDR2 FQNEAQ (reference sequence). The CDR3 region has the DNA TGTGCCAGCAGCCCCGGGCTCTATGGCTACACCTTC. It yields the protein CASSPGLYGYTF.

This clone was observed a few times. The chain is built from TRBV15 and TRBJ2-3, with 7 bases lining up with TRBD1. The junction had 10 bases not matched to a gene; V was cut back by 2 bases and J by 5 bases. CDR1 is LNHNV and CDR2 is YYDKDF in the germline V gene (reference sequence). CDR3 size: 16 residues. The CDR3 here is CATSRLVKGAGDTQYF. For the CDR3, the DNA is TGTGCCACCAGCAGACTAGTAAAGGGGGCAGGAGATACGCAGTATTTT.

The chain is built from TRBV7-2 and TRBJ2-7; no reliable D call. Germline CDR1 and CDR2: SGHTA and FQGNSA. The CDR3 totals 14 residues. V was pared by 5 bases and J by 4 bases, with 15 bases between. The CDR3 nucleotides read TGTGCCAGCAGCCCCCAGACCAGAACTTACGAGCAGTACTTC. Its protein product is CASSPQTRTYEQYF.

This clone came up a few times. The rearrangement uses TRBV9 and TRBJ2-2; 7 nucleotides match TRBD1. Losses at the gene ends were 4 bases for V and 7 bases for J; bases not matched to a gene: 7. Per germline, CDR1 SGDLS and CDR2 YYNGEE. CDR3 length: 14 amino acids. The CDR3 protein is CASSRTGDHGELFF. In DNA, the CDR3 is TGTGCCAGCAGCCGGACAGGAGATCACGGGGAGCTGTTTTTT.

The J gene is TRBJ2-1, the V gene TRBV9; 12 bases are a match to TRBD2. This CDR3 comprises 13 residues. V dropped 10 bases and J dropped 10; count of bases not matched to a gene: 9. Germline CDR1 and CDR2: SGDLS and YYNGEE. DNA of the CDR3: TGTGCCCCTCGACTAGCGGGGGCCCTAGAGCAGTTCTTC. Translating gives CAPRLAGALEQFF.

The V call is TRBV19, the J call TRBJ2-1; perhaps TRBD2 as D (6 bases). Germline V gene data show CDR1 as LNHDA and CDR2 as SQIVND (reference sequence). This CDR3 spans 16 amino acids. Trimming cost V 3 bases and J 5 bases, with 17 bases left between them. The CDR3 DNA follows: TGTGCCAGTAGTATTTGGGGCGGGACTCAAAACAATGAGCAGTTCTTC. As protein: CASSIWGGTQNNEQFF.

This clone appeared a few times. J is TRBJ1-2 and V is TRBV10-3; D call uncertain. The germline V gene has CDR1 ENHRY and CDR2 SYGVKD. CDR3 size: 13 residues. Trimming cost V 6 bases and J 6 bases, with 14 bases left between them. The CDR3 loop reads CAIRGQLTDGYTF. In DNA, the CDR3 is TGTGCCATCAGGGGCCAACTGACCGATGGCTACACCTTC.

V usage is TRBV7-2 and J usage is TRBJ1-1; D may be TRBD1 (6 bases). This CDR3 is 14 amino acids long. Germline V gene sequence: CDR1 SGHTA, CDR2 FQGNSA. V was trimmed by 1 base and J by 6 bases, leaving 12 bases between them. This CDR3 is CASSLVGGGAEAFF. CDR3 nucleotide sequence: TGTGCCAGCAGCTTAGTAGGGGGAGGGGCTGAAGCTTTCTTT. Full variable domain (remainder filled in from reference TRBV7-2 and TRBJ1-1): GAGVSQSPSNKVTEKGKDVELRCDPISGHTALYWYRQSLGQGLEFLIYFQGNSAPDKSGLPSDRFSAERTGGSVSTLTIQRTQQEDSAVYLCASSLVGGGAEAFFGQGTRLTVV.

The chain links TRBV14 to TRBJ1-2; maybe TRBD1 (5 bases). The V gene lost 4 bases and the J gene lost 4 bases, with 16 bases spanning the gap. Looked up from germline, CDR1 is SGHDN and CDR2 is FVKESK. This CDR3 has 15 residues. The CDR3 protein is CASSLLGGLSYGYTF. The CDR3 nucleotides are TGTGCCAGCAGCCTCCTTGGGGGACTGAGCTATGGCTACACCTTC.

This clone was seen more than once but under ten times. This rearrangement joins TRBV7-2 to TRBJ2-1, with D possibly being TRBD2 (6 bases). This CDR3 region has 15 residues. V lost 4 bases to trimming and J lost 4 bases, with 14 bases between them. Germline V gene sequence: CDR1 SGHTA, CDR2 FQGNSA. The CDR3 loop is CASSSIGGDYNEQFF. The CDR3 coding sequence is TGTGCCAGCAGCTCCATTGGCGGGGATTACAATGAGCAGTTCTTC.

This clone was counted a few times. V and J are TRBV30 and TRBJ1-5, with a possible D match to TRBD1 (6 bases). V was trimmed by 2 bases and J by 6 bases, leaving 11 bases between them. CDR3 length: 13 residues. Germline CDR1 GTSNPN, CDR2 SVGIG (reference sequence). The CDR3 DNA sequence: TGTGCCTGGAGTACGGGGGCCGGTCAGCCCCAGCATTTT. Translation: CAWSTGAGQPQHF.

This clone turned up a few times. The same CDR3 also results from other DNA sequences found in this sample. This sequence joins TRBV7-9 and TRBJ2-3, with 9 bases matching TRBD2. J lost 3 bases, V lost 3 bases, and 1 base had no gene match. Per germline, CDR1 SEHNR and CDR2 FQNEAQ (reference sequence). The CDR3 spans 14 residues. The CDR3 DNA sequence: TGTGCCAGCAGCTTTAGCGGGAGAACAGATACGCAGTATTTT. Translation gives CASSFSGRTDTQYF.

This clone was counted a few times. The CDR3 protein is CASSSTDRFQNEQFF. CDR3 in DNA: TGTGCCAGCAGCTCTACAGATAGATTTCAGAATGAGCAGTTCTTC. The V and J genes are TRBV7-2 and TRBJ2-1, with no clear D. Germline lookup yields CDR1 SGHTA and CDR2 FQGNSA. The CDR3 is 15 amino acids. V was trimmed by 4 bases and J by 7 bases, leaving 17 bases between them.

The V and J genes are TRBV6-5 and TRBJ1-1, with D possibly matching TRBD1 (5 bases). The germline V gene has CDR1 MNHEY and CDR2 SVGAGI. The CDR3 runs 10 residues. Trimming cost V 8 bases and J 8 bases, with 9 bases left between them. CDR3 coding DNA: TGTGCCAGCTTCAGGGAAGAAGCTTTCTTT. Amino acid sequence: CASFREEAFF.

Only a few counts were recorded for this clone. The chain is built from TRBV9 and TRBJ2-7, with D perhaps matching TRBD1 (6 bases). V lost 0 bases and J lost 1, with 11 bases in between. This CDR3 region has 15 residues. Germline CDR1 SGDLS, CDR2 YYNGEE. Here the CDR3 DNA reads TGTGCCAGCAGCGTAGGGGCGCAGGGGTCCTACGAGCAGTACTTC. It is translated as CASSVGAQGSYEQYF.

With respect to this clone: The junction departs from the called germline gene at one end, perhaps through a read error. V gene TRBV7-9 combines with J gene TRBJ2-4; 11 nucleotides match TRBD2. The CDR3 contains 12 residues. The germline CDR1 and CDR2 sequences are SEHNR and FQNEAQ (reference sequence). CDR3 residues: CASSSTSGMRNF. DNA for the CDR3: TGTGCCAGCAGCTCGACTAGCGGGATGAGGAACTTC.

The V call is TRBV5-1, the J call TRBJ2-3; 7 nucleotides agree with TRBD2. Germline trimming cut 2 bases from V and 6 bases from J; bases unmatched to any gene: 15. The V gene's germline CDR1 is SGHRS and CDR2 YFSETQ. The CDR3 consists of 17 residues. The CDR3 is CASSFSGTKGPMDTQYF. In DNA form, the CDR3 reads TGCGCCAGCAGCTTCTCCGGGACTAAAGGCCCTATGGATACGCAGTATTTT.